This T cell receptor beta chain originates from a study of blood T cell repertoires in COVID-19. The wider study: Collection of acute and convalescent COVID-19 samples took place in the United States, Italy and Spain. The cDNA or gDNA used as material had been derived from T cells, B-cell-depleted T cells, or PBMCs.

The J segment lost 8 bases and the V segment lost 2 bases, leaving 5 bases of the junction unmatched. The CDR3 sequence is 14 residues long. Germline V gene sequence: CDR1 MNHEY, CDR2 SVGEGT. The method was immunoSEQ multiplex PCR; TCRdb's version includes in-frame clones alone and lacks a portion of them. The table shows about 130,000 clones, with about 88% occurring only once. The genes are TRBV6-2 or TRBV6-3 and TRBJ2-1; 8 nucleotides align to TRBD1. Sequenced: peripheral blood. The TCR sequence derives from a man between 60 and 70 years old with COVID-19, enrolled during active disease. CDR3 sequence: CASSYPDRVDEQFF. CDR3 DNA sequence: TGTGCCAGCAGTTACCCGGACAGGGTGGATGAGCAGTTCTTC.